Each of the 9 T cell receptor beta chains below was sequenced from the same sample in a study of cytomegalovirus exposure and HLA in healthy donors. Researchers ran the PCR with 60 Vbeta and 13 Jbeta primers. Generated by immunoSEQ multiplex PCR, the TCRdb table keeps only in-frame clones and is missing some. Of roughly 250,000 clones in the sample, roughly two thirds were seen once. Sequencing was performed on PBMCs. These TCRs come from a female donor in good health and CMV-seronegative.

This clone was detected once. The genes are TRBV11-3 and TRBJ1-4, with 8 bases identical to TRBD1. CDR3 size: 12 residues. The V and J ends lost 4 bases and 13 bases, in that order; junction bases with no gene match: 5. The V gene's germline CDR1 is SGHNT and CDR2 YENEEA. CDR3 bases: TGTGCCAGCAGCTCATTACAGGGGGGACTGTTTTTT. Protein: CASSSLQGGLFF. Drawing the rest from reference TRBV11-3 and TRBJ1-4, the complete variable domain is EAGVVQSPRYKIIEKKQPVAFWCNPISGHNTLYWYLQNLGQGPELLIRYENEEAVDDSQLPKDRFSAERLKGVDSTLKIQPAELGDSAVYLCASSSLQGGLFFGSGTQLSVL.

The chain links TRBV5-6 to TRBJ1-1, with a possible D match to TRBD1 (5 bases). Trimming left V 0 bases short and J 5 bases short, with 11 bases between. Germline-derived CDR1 and CDR2 are SGHDT and YYEEEE. The CDR3 runs to 14 residues. CDR3 residues: CASSLGGGATEAFF. CDR3 DNA sequence: TGTGCCAGCAGCTTGGGGGGAGGGGCGACTGAAGCTTTCTTT.

This clone was recorded only once. The chain recombines TRBV9 with TRBJ2-7; D is perhaps TRBD2 (6 bases). The V gene's germline CDR1 is SGDLS and CDR2 YYNGEE. Deletions cut 4 bases from V and 3 bases from J, with 17 bases between. CDR3 length: 15 amino acids. The CDR3 DNA reads as TGTGCCAGCAGCTCATCAGCGGGCTTGGGCTACGAGCAGTACTTC. It yields the protein CASSSSAGLGYEQYF.

The table lists this clone with a count of one. The gene calls are TRBV7-9 and TRBJ2-1; D unresolved. The germline V gene has CDR1 SEHNR and CDR2 FQNEAQ (reference sequence). The CDR3 runs 14 residues. Trimming took 5 bases from V and 3 from J, leaving 11 bases between them. CDR3 loop: CASSPLAVYNEQFF. The DNA of the CDR3 is TGTGCCAGCAGCCCCCTTGCGGTCTACAATGAGCAGTTCTTC.

The J gene is TRBJ2-3, the V gene TRBV5-1; tentatively, D is TRBD2 (7 bases). Germline V gene sequence: CDR1 SGHRS, CDR2 YFSETQ. V was trimmed by 3 bases and J by 1 base, leaving 15 bases between them. This CDR3 is 16 amino acids long. The DNA for the CDR3 is TGCGCCAGCAGCTGGGGGGGGCTCACCCGCACAGATACGCAGTATTTT. Protein: CASSWGGLTRTDTQYF.

This clone appeared a few times. This rearrangement joins TRBV4-1 to TRBJ2-1, with 8 positions matching TRBD2. Germline-derived CDR1 and CDR2 are MGHRA and YSYEKL. The CDR3 has 16 amino acids. J lost 8 bases, V lost 3 bases, and 12 bases had no gene match. This chain's CDR3 is CASSHRYGTSKDEQFF. CDR3 DNA: TGCGCCAGCAGCCATCGCTACGGGACTAGTAAGGATGAGCAGTTCTTC.

J is TRBJ1-4 and V is TRBV6-1; 8 bases line up with TRBD1. Germline V gene lookup returns CDR1 MNHNS and CDR2 SASEGT. This CDR3 has 16 residues. Unmatched junction bases numbered 10, after V lost 4 bases and J lost 6 bases. CDR3 loop: CASSAVPGQADEKLFF. In DNA, the CDR3 is TGTGCCAGCAGTGCAGTCCCGGGACAGGCGGATGAAAAACTGTTTTTT.

CDR3: CASSSNLIQGPIYGYTF. The CDR3 nucleotides are TGTGCCAGCAGTTCGAACTTAATACAGGGTCCAATTTATGGCTACACCTTC. V gene TRBV28 combines with J gene TRBJ1-2; D possibly corresponds to TRBD1 (6 bases). Germline V gene data show CDR1 as MDHEN and CDR2 as SYDVKM. Between the trimmed V and J ends, which lost 4 bases and 5 bases, there was a span of 23 bases. CDR3 length equals 17 residues.

The chain is built from TRBV5-1 and TRBJ2-7, with 12 bases that match TRBD2. CDR3 length: 19 amino acids. The V gene end was trimmed by 1 base and the J gene end by 3 bases; junction bases not matched to a gene: 14. Germline V gene sequence: CDR1 SGHRS, CDR2 YFSETQ. The CDR3 reads CASSLRPGLAGVSIYEQYF. The CDR3 coding sequence is TGCGCCAGCAGCTTGAGGCCGGGACTAGCGGGTGTAAGTATCTACGAGCAGTACTTC. The full variable domain, in which reference TRBV5-1 and TRBJ2-7 provide the parts outside the CDR3, is KAGVTQTPRYLIKTRGQQVTLSCSPISGHRSVSWYQQTPGQGLQFLFEYFSETQRNKGNFPGRFSGRQFSNSRSEMNVSTLELGDSALYLCASSLRPGLAGVSIYEQYFGPGTRLTVT.